This TCR beta chain was obtained from a study of CD8 T cells in ankylosing spondylitis (dated by TCRdb to about 2017). Context from the whole study: To find TCR variants linked to disease, the study profiled T cell receptor beta repertoires in ankylosing spondylitis patients and healthy donors. Samples of peripheral blood were taken, and for ankylosing spondylitis patients, synovial fluid was collected as well. In total, the full study cohort was made up of about 99 healthy donors and approximately 24 ankylosing spondylitis patients.

This clonotype was seen only a few times. This clone's antigen is unknown. No quality values exist for individual bases; no much larger clone is one base distant. The sequencer listed for this sample is Illumina HiSeq 2500. Quantitative 5'-RACE with molecular barcodes was the method used to prepare the TCR beta libraries. From the authors' description of their analysis: To identify disease-linked TCR variants, a new computational method was used, one built on a probabilistic model of VDJ rearrangement. Using fastp at Q25 and MiXCR, TCRdb reprocessed the public reads and kept productive beta chains. Rows matching on CDR3 protein sequence are summarized as one entry with the most common DNA and genes. TCRdb's processing, not the study's, gives the V and J calls here. This sample comprises 650,000 to 800,000 distinct CDR3 sequences, 15% to 20% of them detected only once. The ten largest make up about 20% of the sample.

General study outcomes and caveats: Significant enrichment of the disease-linked clones was reported in matched synovial fluid samples from ankylosing spondylitis patients. The disease-linked clones had a CD8+ phenotype and were found at relatively low frequencies in peripheral blood. A TCR beta motif of about 8 highly homologous amino acid variants appeared characteristic of blood from ankylosing spondylitis patients. Some of the motif variants had been reported before in the synovial fluid and blood of reactive arthritis patients, a finding that suggests common disease-initiation mechanisms.

The germline V gene supplies CDR1 SGHTA and CDR2 FQGTGA. The CDR3 has 15 amino acids, counting the end cysteine and phenylalanine. Only CDR3 DNA remains: 45 bases, in frame from the first base. For this chain, trimming is 2 bases at the V end and 3 bases at the J end, and the number of junction bases without a gene match is 5. Input material: blood, either unsorted or a sorted T cell fraction (not recorded which). The TCR comes from a male donor with ankylosing spondylitis. This chain joins TRBV7-3 to TRBJ2-3, and 7 junctional nucleotides match TRBD2. The CDR3 protein is CASSLAGVKTDTQYF. The sequenced DNA is TGTGCCAGCAGCTTAGCGGGAGTTAAGACAGATACGCAGTATTTT.